This T cell receptor beta chain was found in a study of regulatory T cells in long-lasting Graves disease. This clonotype was picked up many times. Its antigen remains unidentified. An end of the junction does not agree with germline; a read error may underlie this. Libraries of TCR beta came from iRepertoire HTBI primers plus Arm-PCR of CDR3 regions. From the multiplex PCR reads, TCRdb called clonotypes with MiXCR, one entry per CDR3 protein. Here the sample spans 550,000 or so distinct CDR3 sequences, around 12% being singletons. Study results and caveats: TRBV28, TRBJ1-2 and TRBJ2-5 were favored in persistent disease.

Time point described: newly diagnosed GD, antithyroid drugs for less than 3 months. PBMCs were the source of the RNA used for TCR sequencing. Germline CDR1 SQVTM, CDR2 ANQGSEA. The CDR3 is 10 amino acids. The same data also went into a second study, on T cells in Graves' hyperthyroidism and ophthalmopathy.

The V gene is TRBV29-1, the J gene TRBJ2-7, with D uncertain. This sequence originates from a woman between 25 and 40 years old with Graves disease. The sample consisted of peripheral blood mononuclear cells (PBMCs), taken at new diagnosis, from a patient treated with antithyroid drugs. Here the CDR3 reads CSVQEYEQYF. The CDR3 DNA reads TGCAGCGTTCAAGAGTACGAGCAGTACTTC.